A selection of T cell receptor beta chains follows, all from one sample in a study of shared clonotypes between healthy human individuals. Assay used: immunoSEQ multiplex PCR; TCRdb lists only in-frame clones, some missing. The data contain around 1.9 million clones, about 92% of them singletons. Sequenced sample: naive CD8+ T cells from PBMCs. The receptors derive from a man aged 18-30 years in good health. Some clones in this sample may be carry-over from other donors' samples. CDR3s include the opening cysteine and the closing phenylalanine or tryptophan. The D gene is left open where the match is weak. Where a row states a size, it is once, few, many or the class of an expanded clone; other rows omit it.

D gene,J gene,V gene,clone size,CDR3 protein,CDR3 DNA
TRBD1,TRBJ2-4,TRBV30,-,CAWSPGTGRNIQYF,TGTGCCTGGTCCCCAGGGACAGGGCGGAACATTCAGTACTTC
TRBD1,TRBJ1-2,TRBV5-4,-,CASSPDRAGGGYTF,TGTGCCAGCAGCCCCGACAGGGCGGGGGGAGGCTACACCTTC
-,TRBJ1-2,TRBV5-8,-,CASSLGGIFGYTF,TGTGCCAGCAGCTTGGGGGGAATCTTTGGCTACACCTTC
TRBD2,TRBJ2-3,TRBV9,once,CASSTKTGGPPDTQYF,TGTGCCAGCAGCACAAAGACGGGAGGGCCGCCAGATACGCAGTATTTT
-,TRBJ2-1,TRBV5-4,-,CASSFLGPYNEQFF,TGTGCCAGCAGCTTTCTGGGGCCTTACAATGAGCAGTTCTTC
-,TRBJ2-7,TRBV2,-,CASSVQDLRGEQYF,TGTGCCAGCAGTGTCCAAGATCTTAGGGGCGAGCAGTACTTC
-,TRBJ2-7,TRBV11-2,-,CASSPGAYEQYF,TGTGCCAGCAGCCCGGGGGCATACGAGCAGTACTTC
TRBD1,TRBJ2-2,TRBV27,-,CASSTPPGQGKLFF,TGTGCCAGCAGTACCCCCCCGGGACAGGGGAAGCTGTTTTTT
-,TRBJ1-6,TRBV30,-,CAWSDGQNSPLHF,TGTGCCTGGTCGGACGGCCAGAATTCACCCCTCCACTTT
-,TRBJ2-1,TRBV30,-,CAWGVTAYNEQFF,TGTGCCTGGGGGGTTACAGCCTACAATGAGCAGTTCTTC
TRBD2,TRBJ2-7,TRBV5-6,once,CASSDGTSGTYEQYF,TGTGCCAGCAGCGACGGGACTAGCGGGACCTACGAGCAGTACTTC
-,TRBJ1-1,TRBV28,-,CASSSLGEDTEAFF,TGTGCCAGCAGTTCCCTGGGTGAAGACACTGAAGCTTTCTTT
-,TRBJ2-2,TRBV7-9,-,CASSLSKGQGNTGELFF,TGTGCCAGCAGCTTATCTAAGGGCCAGGGGAACACCGGGGAGCTGTTTTTT
-,TRBJ1-5,TRBV7-9,-,CASSSPNQPQHF,TGTGCCAGCAGCTCACCCAATCAGCCCCAGCATTTT
-,TRBJ2-7,TRBV28,-,CASNRANYEQYF,TGTGCCAGCAACAGGGCAAACTACGAGCAGTACTTC
-,TRBJ1-4,TRBV13,-,CASSFGRFNEKLFF,TGTGCCAGCAGCTTCGGACGGTTTAATGAAAAACTGTTTTTT
-,TRBJ2-7,TRBV11-2,-,CASSTGTRLTYEQYF,TGTGCCAGCAGTACCGGGACCCGACTCACCTACGAGCAGTACTTC
TRBD2,TRBJ2-1,TRBV7-2,-,CASSQGTSVYNEQFF,TGTGCCAGCAGCCAAGGGACTAGCGTTTACAATGAGCAGTTCTTC
TRBD2,TRBJ2-2,TRBV7-6,-,CASSLGTGTSPNTGELFF,TGTGCCAGCAGCTTAGGCACCGGGACTAGCCCTAACACCGGGGAGCTGTTTTTT
TRBD1,TRBJ1-1,TRBV30,-,CAWSVSIGGNTEAFF,TGTGCCTGGAGTGTGTCGATAGGGGGCAACACTGAAGCTTTCTTT
TRBD2,TRBJ2-3,TRBV4-2,-,CASSPPGREGLIDTQYF,TGTGCCAGCAGCCCCCCCGGGCGGGAGGGCCTTATAGATACGCAGTATTTT
-,TRBJ1-5,TRBV19,-,CASSIDRGAGQPQHF,TGTGCCAGTAGTATAGATCGGGGGGCTGGACAGCCCCAGCATTTT
-,TRBJ1-1,TRBV13,-,CASSPPLFTEAFF,TGTGCCAGCAGCCCCCCCCTTTTCACTGAAGCTTTCTTT
-,TRBJ2-1,TRBV28,once,CACTVYRAQNEQFF,TGTGCCTGCACGGTCTACCGGGCACAAAATGAGCAGTTCTTC
-,TRBJ1-1,TRBV4-1,-,CASSQGQGRNGNTEAFF,TGCGCCAGCAGCCAAGGGCAGGGGCGGAATGGGAACACTGAAGCTTTCTTT
TRBD2,TRBJ2-7,TRBV5-1,-,CASSLGYGGSSYEQYF,TGCGCCAGCAGCTTGGGTTATGGCGGGAGCTCCTACGAGCAGTACTTC
TRBD2,TRBJ2-1,TRBV9,once,CASSGRLAGSYNEQFF,TGTGCCAGCAGCGGGCGACTAGCGGGTTCCTACAATGAGCAGTTCTTC
TRBD2,TRBJ2-3,TRBV28,-,CASSLVGEGSTDTQYF,TGTGCCAGCAGTTTGGTAGGGGAGGGGAGCACAGATACGCAGTATTTT
-,TRBJ2-1,TRBV28,-,CASRSIDIYNEQFF,TGTGCCAGCAGATCCATAGACATATACAATGAGCAGTTCTTC
TRBD1,TRBJ2-7,TRBV7-2,-,CASSLGQGAFYEQYF,TGTGCCAGCAGCTTAGGACAGGGGGCTTTCTACGAGCAGTACTTC
-,TRBJ2-7,TRBV27,-,CASRHAAGAYEQYF,TGTGCCAGCCGACATGCGGCGGGCGCCTACGAGCAGTACTTC
-,TRBJ2-7,TRBV2,-,CASSESGRSYEQYF,TGTGCCAGCAGTGAATCCGGGAGATCCTACGAGCAGTACTTC
-,TRBJ2-2,TRBV6-4,once,CASSVIAGDRELFF,TGTGCCAGCAGTGTCATAGCCGGGGACCGGGAGCTGTTTTTT
-,TRBJ2-7,TRBV4-2,-,CASSQSWQNLTYEQYF,TGTGCCAGCAGCCAATCGTGGCAGAACCTCACCTACGAGCAGTACTTC
-,TRBJ1-5,TRBV19,-,CASSSRASVEPQHF,TGTGCCAGTAGTTCCCGGGCGTCGGTAGAGCCCCAGCATTTT
-,TRBJ2-7,TRBV6-5,-,CASSYSAGFYEQYF,TGTGCCAGCAGTTACTCAGCAGGCTTCTACGAGCAGTACTTC
TRBD1,TRBJ1-2,TRBV28,-,CASSRGQAYGGYTF,TGTGCCAGCAGTAGGGGACAGGCCTACGGAGGCTACACCTTC
-,TRBJ1-1,TRBV11-2,-,CASSPTGGTEAFF,TGTGCCAGCAGCCCTACGGGGGGCACTGAAGCTTTCTTT
TRBD2,TRBJ2-5,TRBV7-8,-,CASSSKPGLAYQYF,TGTGCCAGCAGCTCAAAACCGGGACTAGCATACCAGTACTTC
-,TRBJ2-3,TRBV11-2,-,CASSRTVPTDTQYF,TGTGCCAGCAGCCGGACAGTGCCGACAGATACGCAGTATTTT
-,TRBJ1-4,TRBV27,-,CASSFLGRSNEKLFF,TGTGCCAGCAGTTTTTTGGGGAGGTCTAATGAAAAACTGTTTTTT
-,TRBJ2-5,TRBV30,-,CAGNLRDTHNQETQYF,TGTGCCGGAAACCTCCGGGACACACATAACCAAGAGACCCAGTACTTC
TRBD1,TRBJ2-7,TRBV5-1,-,CASSLQGTHYVEQYF,TGCGCCAGCAGCTTACAGGGGACCCACTACGTGGAGCAGTACTTC
-,TRBJ2-7,TRBV28,once,CASSSPVGQWSDEQYF,TGTGCCAGCAGTTCCCCTGTCGGACAGTGGTCCGACGAGCAGTACTTC
TRBD2,TRBJ2-1,TRBV27,-,CASSLSIGLAGDNEQFF,TGTGCCAGCAGTTTATCGATCGGACTAGCGGGAGACAATGAGCAGTTCTTC
-,TRBJ1-1,TRBV10-3,once,CAIRESQGTEAFF,TGTGCCATCAGAGAGAGCCAGGGGACTGAAGCTTTCTTT
-,TRBJ2-5,TRBV27,-,CASSPTTGTLPLETQYF,TGTGCCAGCAGCCCCACGACCGGGACTCTCCCATTGGAGACCCAGTACTTC
-,TRBJ2-2,TRBV28,-,CASSLGKTGELFF,TGTGCCAGCAGTTTGGGCAAAACCGGGGAGCTGTTTTTT
TRBD2,TRBJ2-5,TRBV7-2,once,CASSRAGLAGGETQYF,TGTGCCAGCAGCCGGGCGGGACTAGCGGGAGGAGAGACCCAGTACTTC
-,TRBJ2-2,TRBV7-8,-,CASSLIRGNTGELFF,TGTGCCAGCAGCTTAATCCGGGGGAACACCGGGGAGCTGTTTTTT